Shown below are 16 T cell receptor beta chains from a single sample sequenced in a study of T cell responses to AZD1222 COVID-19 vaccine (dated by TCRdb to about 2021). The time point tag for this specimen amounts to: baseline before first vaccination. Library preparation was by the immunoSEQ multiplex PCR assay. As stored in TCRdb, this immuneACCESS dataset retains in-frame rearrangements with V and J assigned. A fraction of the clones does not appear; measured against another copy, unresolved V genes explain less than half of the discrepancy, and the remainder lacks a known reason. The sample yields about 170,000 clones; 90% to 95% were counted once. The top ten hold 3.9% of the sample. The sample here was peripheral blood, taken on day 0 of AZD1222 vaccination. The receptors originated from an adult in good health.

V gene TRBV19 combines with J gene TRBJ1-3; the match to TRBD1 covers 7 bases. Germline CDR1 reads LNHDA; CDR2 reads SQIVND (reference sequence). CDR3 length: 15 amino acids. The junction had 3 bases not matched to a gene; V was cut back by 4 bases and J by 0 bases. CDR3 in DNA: TGTGCCAGTAGTAGGGACAGCCTCTCTGGAAACACCATATATTTT. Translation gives CASSRDSLSGNTIYF.

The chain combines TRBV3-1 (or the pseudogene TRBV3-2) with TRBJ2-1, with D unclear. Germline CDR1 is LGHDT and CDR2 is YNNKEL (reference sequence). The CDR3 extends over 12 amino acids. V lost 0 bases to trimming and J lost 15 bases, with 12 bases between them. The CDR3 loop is CASSQDSRRWFF. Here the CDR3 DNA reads TGTGCCAGCAGCCAAGATAGTCGGCGTTGGTTCTTC.

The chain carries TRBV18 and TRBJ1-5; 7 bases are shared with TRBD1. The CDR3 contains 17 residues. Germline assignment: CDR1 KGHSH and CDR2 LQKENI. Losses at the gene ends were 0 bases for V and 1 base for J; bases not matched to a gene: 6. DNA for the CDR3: TGTGCCAGCTCACCACCAACAGGGGTAGGGAGCAATCAGCCCCAGCATTTT. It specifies CASSPPTGVGSNQPQHF.

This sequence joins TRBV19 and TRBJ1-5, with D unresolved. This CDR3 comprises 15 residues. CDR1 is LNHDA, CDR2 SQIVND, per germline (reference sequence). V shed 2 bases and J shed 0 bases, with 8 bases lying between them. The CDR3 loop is CASSIWSSSNQPQHF. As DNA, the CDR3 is TGTGCCAGTAGTATATGGTCCAGTAGCAATCAGCCCCAGCATTTT.

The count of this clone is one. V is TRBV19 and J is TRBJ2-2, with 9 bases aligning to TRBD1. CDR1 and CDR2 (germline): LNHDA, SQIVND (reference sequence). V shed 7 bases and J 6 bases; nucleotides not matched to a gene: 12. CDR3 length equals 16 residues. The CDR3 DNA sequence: TGTGCCAGTACTCCCCGGACAGGGGTTTTTGCCGGGGAGCTGTTTTTT. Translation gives CASTPRTGVFAGELFF.

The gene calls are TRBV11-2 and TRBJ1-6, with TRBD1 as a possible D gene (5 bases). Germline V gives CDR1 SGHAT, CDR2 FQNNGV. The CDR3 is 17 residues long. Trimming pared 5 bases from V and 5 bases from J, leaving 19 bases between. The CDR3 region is CASSRQTRGSNNSPLHF. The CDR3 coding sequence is TGTGCCAGCAGCAGACAGACGCGGGGGTCTAATAATTCACCCCTCCACTTT.

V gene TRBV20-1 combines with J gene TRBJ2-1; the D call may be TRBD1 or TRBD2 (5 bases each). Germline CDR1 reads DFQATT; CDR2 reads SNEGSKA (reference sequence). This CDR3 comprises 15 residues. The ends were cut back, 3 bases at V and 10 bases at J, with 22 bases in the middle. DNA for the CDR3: TGCAGTGCTAGTCTCCTGGCTAGAAATGAGGGGGAGCAGTTCTTC. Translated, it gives CSASLLARNEGEQFF.

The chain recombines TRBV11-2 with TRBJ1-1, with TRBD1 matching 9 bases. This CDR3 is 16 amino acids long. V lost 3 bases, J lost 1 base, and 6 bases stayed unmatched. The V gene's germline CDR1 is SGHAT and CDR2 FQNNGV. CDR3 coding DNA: TGTGCCAGCAGCTTCCACGGACAGGGGAAGAACACTGAAGCTTTCTTT. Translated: CASSFHGQGKNTEAFF.

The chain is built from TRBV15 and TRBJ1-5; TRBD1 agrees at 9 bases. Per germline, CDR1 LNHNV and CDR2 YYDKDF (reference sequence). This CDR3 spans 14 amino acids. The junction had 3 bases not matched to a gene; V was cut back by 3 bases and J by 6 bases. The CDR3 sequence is CATSSLQGAQPQHF. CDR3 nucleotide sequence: TGTGCCACCAGCAGCTTACAGGGGGCTCAGCCCCAGCATTTT.

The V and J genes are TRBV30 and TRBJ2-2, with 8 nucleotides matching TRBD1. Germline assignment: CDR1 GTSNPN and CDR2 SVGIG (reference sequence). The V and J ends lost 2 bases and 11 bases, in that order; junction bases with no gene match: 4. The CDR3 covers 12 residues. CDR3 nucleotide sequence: TGTGCCTGGAGTCCAGGGACAGGAGAGCTGTTTTTT. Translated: CAWSPGTGELFF.

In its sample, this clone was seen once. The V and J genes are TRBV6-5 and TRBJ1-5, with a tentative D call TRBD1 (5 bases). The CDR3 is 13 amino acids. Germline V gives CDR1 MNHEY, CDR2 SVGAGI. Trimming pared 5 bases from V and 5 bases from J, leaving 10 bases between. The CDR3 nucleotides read TGTGCCAGCAGTACCCAGGGAGATCAGCCCCAGCATTTT. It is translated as CASSTQGDQPQHF.

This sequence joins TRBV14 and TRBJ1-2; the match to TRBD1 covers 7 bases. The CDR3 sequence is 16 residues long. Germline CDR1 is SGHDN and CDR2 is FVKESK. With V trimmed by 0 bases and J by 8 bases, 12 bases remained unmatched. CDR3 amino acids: CASSQEFPGQQGGYTF. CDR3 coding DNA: TGTGCCAGCAGCCAAGAGTTTCCGGGACAACAGGGGGGCTACACCTTC. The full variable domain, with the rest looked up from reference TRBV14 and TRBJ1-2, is EAGVTQFPSHSVIEKGQTVTLRCDPISGHDNLYWYRRVMGKEIKFLLHFVKESKQDESGMPNNRFLAERTGGTYSTLKVQPAELEDSGVYFCASSQEFPGQQGGYTFGSGTRLTVV.

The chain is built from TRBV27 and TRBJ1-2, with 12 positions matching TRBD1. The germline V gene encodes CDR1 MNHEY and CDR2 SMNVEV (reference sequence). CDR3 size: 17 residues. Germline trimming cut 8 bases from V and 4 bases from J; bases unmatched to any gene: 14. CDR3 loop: CASSLKGTGGEGYGYTF. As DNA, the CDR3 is TGTGCCAGCTCCCTAAAAGGGACAGGGGGCGAGGGCTATGGCTACACCTTC.

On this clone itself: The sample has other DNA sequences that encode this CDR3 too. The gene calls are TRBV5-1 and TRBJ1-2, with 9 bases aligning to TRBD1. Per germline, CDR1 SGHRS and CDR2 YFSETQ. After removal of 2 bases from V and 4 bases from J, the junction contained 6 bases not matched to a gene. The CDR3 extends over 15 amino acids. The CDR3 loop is CASSFGTGRTYGYTF. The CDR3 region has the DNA TGCGCCAGCAGCTTTGGGACAGGGAGGACCTATGGCTACACCTTC.

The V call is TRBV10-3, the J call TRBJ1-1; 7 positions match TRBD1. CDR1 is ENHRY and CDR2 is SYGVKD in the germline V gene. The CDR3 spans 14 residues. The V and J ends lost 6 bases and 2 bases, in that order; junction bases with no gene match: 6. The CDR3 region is CAIRTGTDNTEAFF. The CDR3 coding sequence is TGTGCCATCAGGACCGGGACAGATAACACTGAAGCTTTCTTT.

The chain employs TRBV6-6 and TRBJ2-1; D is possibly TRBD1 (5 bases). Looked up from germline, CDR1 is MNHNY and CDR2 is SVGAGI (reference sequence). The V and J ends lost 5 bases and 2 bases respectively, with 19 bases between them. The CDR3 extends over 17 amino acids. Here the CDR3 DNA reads TGTGCCAGCAGTCTTACCTACTCAGGGTCCCCCTACAATGAGCAGTTCTTC. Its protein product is CASSLTYSGSPYNEQFF.